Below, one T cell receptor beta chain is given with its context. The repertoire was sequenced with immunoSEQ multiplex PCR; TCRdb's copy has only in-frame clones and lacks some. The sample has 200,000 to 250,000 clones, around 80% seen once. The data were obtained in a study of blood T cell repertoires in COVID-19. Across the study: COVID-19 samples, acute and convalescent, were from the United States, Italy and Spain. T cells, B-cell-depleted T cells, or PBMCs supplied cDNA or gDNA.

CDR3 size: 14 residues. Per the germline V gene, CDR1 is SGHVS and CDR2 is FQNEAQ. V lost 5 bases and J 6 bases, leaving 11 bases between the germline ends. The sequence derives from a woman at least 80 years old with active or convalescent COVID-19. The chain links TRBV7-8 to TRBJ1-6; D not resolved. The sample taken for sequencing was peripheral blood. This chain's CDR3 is CASSLTPGNSPLHF. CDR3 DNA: TGTGCCAGCAGCCTTACACCGGGTAATTCACCCCTCCACTTT.